This T cell receptor beta chain was captured by sequencing in a study of blood T cell repertoires in COVID-19. Across the study: Sites across the United States, Italy and Spain contributed samples from acute and convalescent COVID-19. The cDNA or gDNA used as material had been derived from T cells, B-cell-depleted T cells, or PBMCs.

Authors' processing steps: Estimated nucleated cell counts came from reference gene primer amplification. Using immunoSEQ multiplex PCR, the repertoire was profiled, and TCRdb retains in-frame clones only, with some absent. V, J and clone size reflect that table, while D and trimming were determined from the DNA. This sample has approximately 82,000 clones, with around 83% found just once. The germline CDR1 and CDR2 sequences are SGHTA and FQGNSA. This CDR3 has 16 residues. V gave up 0 bases and J gave up 8 bases, with 19 bases separating them. Sequenced: peripheral blood. V is TRBV7-2 and J is TRBJ1-2, with D perhaps matching TRBD1 (6 bases). This sequence originates from an older woman with acute or convalescent COVID-19. For the CDR3, the DNA is TGTGCCAGCAGCTTAGCGCGTATTGGGGGCCCGGAGGGCTACACCTTC. This translates into CASSLARIGGPEGYTF.